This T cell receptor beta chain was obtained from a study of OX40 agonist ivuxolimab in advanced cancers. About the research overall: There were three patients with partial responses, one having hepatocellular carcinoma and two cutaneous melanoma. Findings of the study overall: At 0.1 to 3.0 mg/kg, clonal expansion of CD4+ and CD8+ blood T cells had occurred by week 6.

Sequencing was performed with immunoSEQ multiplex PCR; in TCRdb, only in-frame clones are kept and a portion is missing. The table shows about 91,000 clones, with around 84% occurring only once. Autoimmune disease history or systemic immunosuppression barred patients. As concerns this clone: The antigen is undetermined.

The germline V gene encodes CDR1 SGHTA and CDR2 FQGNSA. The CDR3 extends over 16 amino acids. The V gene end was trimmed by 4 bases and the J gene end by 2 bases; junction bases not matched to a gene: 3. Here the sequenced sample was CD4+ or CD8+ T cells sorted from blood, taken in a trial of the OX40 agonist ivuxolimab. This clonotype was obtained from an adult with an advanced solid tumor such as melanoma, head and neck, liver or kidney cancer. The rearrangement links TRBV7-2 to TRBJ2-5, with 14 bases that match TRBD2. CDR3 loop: CASSSGTSGGQETQYF. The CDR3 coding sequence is TGTGCCAGCAGCTCGGGGACTAGCGGGGGACAAGAGACCCAGTACTTC.